This TCR beta chain was captured in a study of T cell responses to AZD1222 COVID-19 vaccine. Study-wide points: Seropositive status at baseline applied to only 5 to 7 AZD1222 recipients. Breadth and depth of Spike-specific TCRs rose after two AZD1222 doses.

Germline lookup yields CDR1 MNHNS and CDR2 SASEGT. The CDR3 extends over 14 amino acids. V lost 1 base to trimming and J lost 4 bases; unmatched junction nucleotides: 3. Data came from immunoSEQ multiplex PCR; TCRdb stores just in-frame clones and leaves some out. The sample shows 90,000 to 150,000 clones, 70% to 90% of them seen only once. As regards this clone: What it binds is not known.

The sequencing here drew on peripheral blood, taken on day 0 of AZD1222 vaccination. The V gene is TRBV6-1, the J gene TRBJ1-2, with 7 bases aligning to TRBD1. This sequence originates from an adult in good health. CDR3 residues: CASSEDRGGYGYTF. As DNA, the CDR3 is TGTGCCAGCAGTGAAGACAGGGGAGGCTATGGCTACACCTTC.